This paragraph covers one T cell receptor (beta chain) sequence. Antigen specificity is unknown. These data are taken from a study of Ad26.COV2.S vaccination and SARS-CoV-2 variants. For the study at large: COV1001, an Ad26.COV2.S trial, supplied this vaccine-arm donor. Participants got Ad26.COV2.S intramuscularly, once or twice 56 days apart. Study-level results: Vaccinees displayed broader spike-specific TCR repertoires than placebo recipients.

Treatment denoted: roughly 20 received Ad26.COV2.S at low or high dose, single or two shots; about 5 received placebo; per-sample allocation not given. Day 63 following the first vaccine or placebo injection was when the samples were taken. Measured with immunoSEQ multiplex PCR; TCRdb has only the in-frame clones, and not every one. The data hold 380,000 or so clones, with approximately 83% observed a single time. This CDR3 has 13 residues. The ends were cut back, 2 bases at V and 10 bases at J, with 14 bases in the middle. Looked up from germline, CDR1 is KGHSH and CDR2 is LQKENI. This chain joins TRBV18 and TRBJ1-1; TRBD1 might be the D (6 bases). Sample: peripheral blood, taken in a trial of Ad26.COV2.S vaccine versus placebo. The TCR comes from a person aged 18-65 years who received the Ad26.COV2.S COVID-19 vaccine or a placebo. The CDR3 DNA is TGTGCCAGCTCACCAGGATATCAGGGGACAGCTTTCTTT. This sequence encodes CASSPGYQGTAFF.